This T cell receptor beta chain came from a study of blood T cell repertoires in COVID-19. Study at large: Samples of COVID-19 (acute and convalescent) were obtained from the United States, Italy and Spain.

The CDR3 has 17 residues. Between the trimmed V and J ends, which lost 4 bases and 3 bases, there was a span of 16 bases. Germline V gives CDR1 LGHDT, CDR2 YNNKEL (reference sequence). Repertoires were generated with immunoSEQ multiplex PCR, while TCRdb's copy carries only in-frame clones and drops some. Of over 40,000 clones in the sample, less than 95% are singletons; the top ten hold roughly 5%. The chain joins TRBV3-1 (or the pseudogene TRBV3-2) to TRBJ1-6; a weak D match, TRBD1 (5 bases). This clonotype was sampled from a man in his sixties or seventies with acute or convalescent COVID-19. Sample: peripheral blood. Here the CDR3 DNA reads TGTGCCAGCAGCCCGATAAGGGGTAGGAACTATAATTCACCCCTCCACTTT. Amino acids: CASSPIRGRNYNSPLHF.